The rows below give T cell receptor beta chains drawn from one sample of a study of blood T cells in healthy people across ages. MiXCR, run by TCRdb on the 5' RACE reads, gives a single entry per CDR3 protein. The table lists roughly 560,000 distinct CDR3 sequences, about 25% of them singletons. This same sample was also taken into another study, of T cells of mothers and their children.

The sequenced sample consisted of blood. These receptors all come from a boy aged 5 to 17 in good health. The CDR3 runs from the conserved cysteine through the conserved F or W. D genes are given only for firm matches. For some rows the clone size is stated as once, few or many, or as a class when expanded; others skip it.

V	size	D	J	DNA	CDR3
TRBV29-1	.	.	TRBJ1-1	TGCAGCGCAATCTACACTGAAGCTTTCTTT	CSAIYTEAFF
TRBV9	few	.	TRBJ2-7	TGTGCCAGCAGCCCCACGACAGACAGGTCCTACGAGCAGTACTTC	CASSPTTDRSYEQYF
TRBV7-9	.	.	TRBJ1-2	TGTGCCAGCAGCTTATACACGGGTCTAGGTTCTTATGGCTACACCTTC	CASSLYTGLGSYGYTF
TRBV20-1	.	TRBD2	TRBJ2-2	TGCAGTGTCCGGACTAGCGGGAGTACCGGGGAGCTGTTTTTT	CSVRTSGSTGELFF
TRBV6-6	few	.	TRBJ2-2	TGTGCCAGCACCCAGAGTTACACCGGGGAGCTGTTTTTT	CASTQSYTGELFF
TRBV6-5	.	.	TRBJ2-1	TGTGCCAGCAGTTACGGCCGCTCCTACAATGAGCAGTCCTTC	CASSYGRSYNEQSF
TRBV12-3/TRBV12-4	few	.	TRBJ2-5	TGTGCCAGCAGTTTAATAGGTGGGGTGGAAGAGACCCAGTACTTC	CASSLIGGVEETQYF
TRBV28	.	.	TRBJ2-7	TGTGCCAGCAGTTTGGGGGTAACGGGCCACGAGCAGTACTTC	CASSLGVTGHEQYF
TRBV12-3/TRBV12-4	few	TRBD1	TRBJ1-4	TGTGCCAGCAGTCCTAATGGACAGGGGGGCCGACTCGGACTGTTTTTT	CASSPNGQGGRLGLFF
TRBV6-1	few	TRBD1	TRBJ2-1	TGTGCCAGCAGCCCAGGGACAGACAGAGGGTCGAGCTCCTACAATGAGCAGTTCTTC	CASSPGTDRGSSSYNEQFF
TRBV5-5	few	.	TRBJ2-7	TGTGCCAGCAGCTTGTGGGGTGTCTCCGGCGAGCAGTACTTC	CASSLWGVSGEQYF
TRBV28	.	.	TRBJ1-2	TGTGCCAGCAGCCCTCCCGGTCGGGGTTATGGCTACACCTTC	CASSPPGRGYGYTF
TRBV20-1	.	TRBD2	TRBJ2-1	TGCAGTGCTCAAGAGGGACTAGCGGGATTCTACGAGCAGTTCTTC	CSAQEGLAGFYEQFF
TRBV4-3	.	TRBD1	TRBJ1-2	TGCGCCAGCAGCCTGGACAGGGGGCTTTTAAAGGGAGGTGGCTACACCTTC	CASSLDRGLLKGGGYTF
TRBV6-5	few	.	TRBJ1-2	TGTGCCAGCAGTTACTCGAATCGGGCGGCTGGCTACACCTTC	CASSYSNRAAGYTF
TRBV7-8	.	.	TRBJ1-1	TGTGCCAGCAGCTTAGCGGGGAACAGGGAAGCTTTCTTT	CASSLAGNREAFF
TRBV27	.	TRBD2	TRBJ2-6	TGTGCCAGCAGTTTGTTTGGTCGCGGGAGGTCTGGGGCCAACGTCCTGACTTTC	CASSLFGRGRSGANVLTF
TRBV4-3	.	.	TRBJ2-7	TGCGCCAGCAGCCAATTTGCCGGGCCCTCCTACGAGCAGTACTTC	CASSQFAGPSYEQYF
TRBV7-2	.	.	TRBJ1-2	TGTGCCAGCAGTTACGTGGACACCGCTAACTATGGCTACACCTTC	CASSYVDTANYGYTF
TRBV18	.	.	TRBJ2-5	TGTGCCAGCTCACCGACGGCCGGAGGGACCCAGTACTTC	CASSPTAGGTQYF
TRBV29-1	.	.	TRBJ2-2	TGCAGCGTTGAACAGGGGAACACCGGGGAGCTGTTTTTT	CSVEQGNTGELFF
TRBV6-6	.	.	TRBJ1-2	TGTGCCAGCAGTTACGGTCAGGGACTCTTTACTTCCAACGGCTACACCTTC	CASSYGQGLFTSNGYTF
TRBV20-1	few	.	TRBJ2-7	TGCAGCGCTAACTACAGGGGAGCGGGCGAGCAGTACTTC	CSANYRGAGEQYF
TRBV9	many	TRBD1	TRBJ2-7	TGTGCCAGCAGCGTAGAGGTGGGGACAGGGACCTACGAGCAGTACTTC	CASSVEVGTGTYEQYF
TRBV4-3	.	.	TRBJ2-3	TGCGCCAGCAGCCAGGAGGGGGGCACAGATACGCAGTATTTT	CASSQEGGTDTQYF
TRBV7-9	.	.	TRBJ2-5	TGTGCCAGCAGCTTAGCAGACGGAGCCCAGTACTTC	CASSLADGAQYF
TRBV7-2	.	.	TRBJ1-3	TGTGCCAGCAGCTTGGGGGGCGAAACCGGAAACACCATATATTTT	CASSLGGETGNTIYF
TRBV29-1	many	.	TRBJ2-1	TGCAGCGTTGAGGGAGGGGGCGCGGGGTACAATGAGCAGTTCTTC	CSVEGGGAGYNEQFF
TRBV7-2	few	TRBD2	TRBJ2-1	TGTGCCAGCAGCTTAAGGCGACTAGCTAAGCAGTTCTTC	CASSLRRLAKQFF
TRBV6-6	.	TRBD2	TRBJ2-5	TGTGCCAGTCAGTCGGGAGGGGGGGAGCGTGAGACCCAGTACTTC	CASQSGGGERETQYF
TRBV29-1	.	TRBD1	TRBJ1-4	TGCAGCGTTGGCGGACAGGGTGCTGAAAAACCGTTTTTT	CSVGGQGAEKPFF
TRBV3-1	.	.	TRBJ2-7	TGTGCCAGCAGACGTACAGGGACCCACTACGAGCAGTACTTC	CASRRTGTHYEQYF
TRBV19	.	.	TRBJ1-5	TGTGCCAGTAGTAGCAGGGCGGCCGGTAATCAGCCCCAGCATTTT	CASSSRAAGNQPQHF
TRBV6-2/TRBV6-3	few	.	TRBJ2-5	TGTGCCAGCAGACCTACGGGCCAGGGTGAGACCCAGTACTTC	CASRPTGQGETQYF
TRBV15	.	.	TRBJ2-3	TGTGCCACCAGCAGAGATGACGGGCGGCGGGATTCCTCAGATACGCAGTATTTT	CATSRDDGRRDSSDTQYF
TRBV6-2/TRBV6-3	.	.	TRBJ2-2	TGTGCCAGCAGCCCGAGACATCCCTGGAACACCGGGGAGCTGTTTTTT	CASSPRHPWNTGELFF
TRBV7-2	few	.	TRBJ1-6	TGTGCCAGCAGCTTAGCAGATACAGGTTTCTATAATTCACCCCTCCACTTT	CASSLADTGFYNSPLHF
TRBV28	.	TRBD2	TRBJ2-5	TGTGCCAGCAGCCAAACTCCGGGACCAGCGGGAGAAGAGGAGTACTTC	CASSQTPGPAGEEEYF
TRBV11-2	.	TRBD2	TRBJ2-1	TGTGCCAGCAGCTATAAGGTACTAGCGCTCTACAATGAGCAGTTCTTC	CASSYKVLALYNEQFF
TRBV20-1	.	.	TRBJ2-3	TGCAGTGGGTACGGACCGGGACTTACCACAGATACGCAGTATTTT	CSGYGPGLTTDTQYF
TRBV7-6	.	TRBD1	TRBJ1-4	TGTGCCAGCAGCCCTGGGACAGCGTCTAATGAAAAACCGTTTTTT	CASSPGTASNEKPFF
TRBV5-1	.	TRBD1	TRBJ1-3	TGCGCCAGCAGCGCCGGGACAGCTCTTACTCTGGAATCCATCGGGATATATTTT	CASSAGTALTLESIGIYF
TRBV20-1	.	.	TRBJ1-1	TGCAGTGCTAGAGCATTCAGCCTGAACACTGAAGCTTTCTTT	CSARAFSLNTEAFF
TRBV7-7	few	.	TRBJ2-5	TGTGCTAGCCCCCGATTAGCCCCACCGGAGACCCAGTACTTC	CASPRLAPPETQYF
TRBV5-1	few	TRBD1	TRBJ2-3	TGCGCCAGCATTGGGACAGGAAGGGCCACAGATACGCAGTATTTT	CASIGTGRATDTQYF
TRBV7-9	few	.	TRBJ2-6	TGTGCCAGCAGCTCCCCAAGACAGAGCTCTGGGGCCAACGTCCTGACTTTC	CASSSPRQSSGANVLTF
TRBV5-1	.	TRBD1	TRBJ2-1	TGCGCCAGCAGCTTGGCCGGGGCAGGGGGCACCTACAATGAGCAGTTCTTC	CASSLAGAGGTYNEQFF
TRBV7-2	few	TRBD1	TRBJ1-2	TGTGCCAGCAGCTTAATAGGGGGCGAAGGCTACACCTTC	CASSLIGGEGYTF
TRBV25-1	few	.	TRBJ1-2	TGTGCCAGCATGAAGGGGACCAACTATGGCTACACCTTC	CASMKGTNYGYTF
TRBV18	.	.	TRBJ1-1	TGTGCCAGCTCCCCATGGAGCGCGAGCAGCATGAACACTGAAGCTTTCTTT	CASSPWSASSMNTEAFF
TRBV7-9	few	.	TRBJ1-2	TGTGCCAGCAGCTTAGTTGTACAGGTCGATGGCTACACCTTC	CASSLVVQVDGYTF
TRBV7-9	few	.	TRBJ1-2	TGTGCCAGCAGCTTAGCGCTCGACACATCTAACTATGGCTACACCTTC	CASSLALDTSNYGYTF